This T cell receptor (beta chain) was sequenced in a study of T cell repertoires in cytomegalovirus infection. Turning to the study itself: Both a matching HLA type and CMV infection were indicated by public TCR beta signatures.

TCRdb reprocessed the reads via MiXCR and lists one record per CDR3 protein. This table has about 360,000 distinct CDR3 sequences, about a sixth appearing once. The V end was cut by 7 bases, the J end by 7 bases, with 16 bases between. The length of the CDR3 is 14 residues. Study results and limitations: Cumulated frequencies of public TCR beta families served to identify carriers of CMV plus the relevant HLA. There were HLA-C-restricted CMV-specific TCR beta clonotypes dominating the ex vivo response.

This clonotype has a count of ten or more. The antigen is unknown. The chain uses TRBV12-3 or TRBV12-4 and TRBJ2-2; either TRBD1 or TRBD2 may supply D (6 bases each). Sequenced input: PBMCs. The source of this sequence is a human donor in good health (CMV status not recorded). Some clones in this sample may be carry-over from other donors' samples. The CDR3 is CASTEWGAGGELFF. In DNA, the CDR3 is TGTGCCAGCACTGAGTGGGGGGCCGGCGGGGAGCTGTTTTTT.